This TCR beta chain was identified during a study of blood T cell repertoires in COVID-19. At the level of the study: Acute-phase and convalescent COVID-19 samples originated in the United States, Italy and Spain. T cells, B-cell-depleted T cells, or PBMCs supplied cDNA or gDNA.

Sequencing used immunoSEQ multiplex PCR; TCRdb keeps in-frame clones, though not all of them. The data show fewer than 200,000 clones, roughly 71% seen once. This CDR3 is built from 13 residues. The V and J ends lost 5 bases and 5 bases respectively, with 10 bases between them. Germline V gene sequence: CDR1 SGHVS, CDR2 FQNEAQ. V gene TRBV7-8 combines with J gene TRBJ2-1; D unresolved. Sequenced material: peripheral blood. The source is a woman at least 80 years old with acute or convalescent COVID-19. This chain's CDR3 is CASSRVANNEQFF. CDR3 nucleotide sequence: TGTGCCAGCAGCCGAGTGGCAAACAATGAGCAGTTCTTC.